Reported below is one T cell receptor beta chain. Its antigen is currently not known. No base qualities exist here, and no much larger clone lies one base off it. Taken with the paper, the label for time point translates to: baseline before first vaccination. Vaccinee samples came from UK trials COV001 and COV002, including a single-blind randomized controlled phase 2/3 trial of AZD1222 (ChAdOx1 nCoV-19) in healthy adults. Trial participant PBMC samples were collected at day 0 and day 28 after the second dose for TCRbeta chain sequencing. The source of the sample is a study of T cell responses to AZD1222 COVID-19 vaccine (dated by TCRdb to 2020 to 2023). Study-wide context: AZD1222 recipients whose second dose came at about 4 weeks and those whose second dose came at about 12 weeks were combined into one group, since spike-specific TCR depth and breadth did not differ between the two schedules. Trial participants were enrolled into age subgroups of 18-55, 56-69 and 70-plus years, which contained approximately 150, 30 and 60 TCR-sequenced participants, respectively. TCR sequencing covered 230 to 250 trial participants: nearly 210 given two doses of AZD1222 and approximately 25 given two doses of MenACWY control vaccine.

The CDR3 regions of human TCRbeta chains were subjected to immunosequencing. The study's own analysis went as follows. Repertoire TCRs were matched against a reference library of SARS-CoV-2-specific TCRs generated with the MIRA antigen-specificity platform. Breadth was defined as the fraction of unique TCRs that were SARS-CoV-2-associated. Depth was defined as the fraction of total T cells that were SARS-CoV-2-associated. Each spike-specific TCR was assigned to its reactive spike region and to a CD4 or CD8 class using the MIRA data. Log10-transformed breadth and depth values were compared by one-way ANOVA with Sidak's multiple comparisons tests. Imported from immuneACCESS, the table was reduced by TCRdb to in-frame sequences with V and J called. These copies leave out some clones; in studies compared against another copy, an unresolved V gene accounts for under half, and the cause of the remainder is not known. V and J calls plus clone size are reproduced from that table; the DNA served to infer D and trimming. This sample has more than 95,000 clones in its table, and around 90% of those were observed once. The top ten clonotypes cover roughly 22% of the sample.

The full study reports these points: Because no day 14 peak-response samples were available, repertoires were characterized only after the peak T cell response. Conclusions about previously exposed vaccinees are limited, since just five or six AZD1222 recipients were seropositive for SARS-CoV-2 at baseline. Participants were mostly white British, with more females than males. The authors suggested clonal diversity may have been underestimated. In the small 56-69-year group, the increase in depth fell short of significance, most likely because of low power. The whole spike protein was spanned by vaccine-associated CD4 TCRs, and dominant responses were seen in regions 160-218 and 743-854. A significant rise in spike-specific TCR breadth and depth was observed after two AZD1222 doses relative to day 0 and relative to MenACWY recipients. Reportedly, almost half of the unique spike-specific TCRs recognized epitopes lying outside the regions that are mutated in the B.1.351 and B.1.1.7 variants.

The junction shows trimming of 6 bases on V and 2 bases on J, and the gene matches do not reach 12 bases of it. Including cysteine and phenylalanine, the CDR3 has 17 amino acids. Only the CDR3 region is kept as DNA, spanning 51 bases read in frame from base 1. As encoded in the germline V gene (reference sequence), CDR1 is MNHNY while CDR2 is SVGAGI. The source of this sequence is an adult in good health. The chain employs TRBV6-6 and TRBJ1-2, and 10 junctional nucleotides match TRBD1. Sequencing used peripheral blood, obtained on day 0 of AZD1222 vaccination. The nucleotide sequence reads TGTGCCAGCAGCCGAGGACAGGGGGGCATTCTCAACTATGGCTACACCTTC. It specifies CASSRGQGGILNYGYTF.